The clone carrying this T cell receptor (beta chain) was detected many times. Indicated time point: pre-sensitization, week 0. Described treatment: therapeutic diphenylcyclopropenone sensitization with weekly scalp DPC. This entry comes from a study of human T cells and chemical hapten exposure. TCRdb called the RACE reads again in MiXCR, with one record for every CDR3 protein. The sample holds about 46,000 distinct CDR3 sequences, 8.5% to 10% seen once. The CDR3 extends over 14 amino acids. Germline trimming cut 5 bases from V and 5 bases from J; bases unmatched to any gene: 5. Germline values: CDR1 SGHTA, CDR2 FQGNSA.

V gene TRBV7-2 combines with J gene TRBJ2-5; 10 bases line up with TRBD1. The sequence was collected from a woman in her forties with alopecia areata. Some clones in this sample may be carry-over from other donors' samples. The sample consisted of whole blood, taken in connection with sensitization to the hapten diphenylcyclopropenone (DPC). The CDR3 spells CASSLGQGTETQYF. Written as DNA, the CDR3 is TGTGCCAGCAGCCTGGGACAGGGGACGGAGACCCAGTACTTC.